This TCR beta chain was sequenced for a study of glioma-infiltrating T cells. Study-level findings and limits: CDR3 overlap between tissue and blood was very small.

TCR alpha and beta CDR3 regions were amplified from RNA using iRepertoire nested multiplex PCR. Input was roughly 85-450 ng of tissue mRNA or PBMC total RNA. One entry per CDR3 protein results from TCRdb running MiXCR on the multiplex PCR reads. The data hold tens of thousands of distinct CDR3 sequences, with 35% to 45% observed a single time. To note about this clonotype: The antigen remains unidentified.

The CDR3 is made up of 15 amino acids. Germline V lookup: CDR1 KGHSH, CDR2 LQKENI. Trimming cost V 4 bases and J 9 bases; bases outside gene matches: 6. The clonotype was recovered from a human donor with low-grade glioma or glioblastoma, undergoing nonglioma brain surgery, or in good health (not recorded which). This chain uses TRBV18 with TRBJ1-6; TRBD1 matches 10 bases. Sequencing was performed on glioma tissue, nonneoplastic brain tissue, or PBMCs (not recorded which). Written as DNA, the CDR3 is TGTGCCAGCTCACAAAACGACAGGGGGCTTTCACCCCTCCACTTT. It codes for CASSQNDRGLSPLHF.